Following are 32 T cell receptor beta chains from one sample sequenced in a study of T cell repertoires in aging, cancer and after chemotherapy. TRB rearrangements spanning V, D and J were amplified using mixed TRB-A/B primers. From the multiplex PCR reads, TCRdb called clonotypes with MiXCR, one entry per CDR3 protein. This table holds 5,000 to 8,000 distinct CDR3 sequences, approximately 30% found once. Peripheral blood genomic DNA, not sorted cells or RNA, was the template. Sequencing was carried out using blood. The receptors shown here come from a human donor in good health.

By proportion, this clonotype is medium-sized (0.01 to 0.1%). The DNA of the CDR3 is TGTGCCAGTAGCCCCTCGGGGGAGGCTGAAGCTTTCTTT. Its protein product is CASSPSGEAEAFF. V usage is TRBV19 and J usage is TRBJ1-1, with D possibly TRBD1 on 5 matching bases. The ends were cut back, 6 bases at V and 6 bases at J, with 14 bases in the middle. CDR3 size: 13 residues. The germline gives CDR1 LNHDA, CDR2 SQIVND (reference sequence).

The gene calls are TRBV14 and TRBJ2-3, with D possibly TRBD2 on 6 matching bases. The CDR3 spans 16 residues. V lost 3 bases, J lost 5 bases, and 18 bases lay in between. Germline V lookup: CDR1 SGHDN, CDR2 FVKESK. The CDR3 nucleotides are TGTGCCAGCAGCCAGTGGGCGGGACGAAGGAAAGATACGCAGTATTTT. Its protein product is CASSQWAGRRKDTQYF.

This chain uses TRBV7-3 with TRBJ2-5; the match to TRBD2 covers 9 bases. V shed 1 base, J shed 7 bases, and the junction held 10 bases outside the gene matches. The germline V gene encodes CDR1 SGHTA and CDR2 FQGTGA. CDR3 length equals 16 residues. DNA for the CDR3: TGTGCCAGCAGCTTAAGGGCTAGCGGGGTCCTGGTGACCCAGTACTTC. Amino acids: CASSLRASGVLVTQYF.

This clonotype ranks as medium-sized. This chain uses TRBV29-1 with TRBJ2-1, with TRBD1 matching over 8 bases. J was trimmed by 0 bases and V by 5 bases; bases with no gene match: 6. Germline CDR1 is SQVTM and CDR2 is ANQGSEA. The CDR3 covers 15 residues. The CDR3 loop reads CSVPQGVRSYNEQFF. In nucleotides, the CDR3 is TGCAGCGTTCCACAGGGGGTTCGCTCCTACAATGAGCAGTTCTTC.

This clonotype rates as medium-sized. The CDR3 spells CSVEDLGQQTQYF. The CDR3 coding sequence is TGCAGCGTTGAAGATCTCGGACAGCAGACCCAGTACTTC. This chain joins TRBV29-1 and TRBJ2-5; the D gene is possibly TRBD1 (6 bases). Trimming pared 0 bases from V and 6 bases from J, leaving 11 bases between. Germline-derived CDR1 and CDR2 are SQVTM and ANQGSEA. This CDR3 is 13 amino acids long.

The chain has TRBV29-1 and TRBJ2-5; D is perhaps TRBD2 (6 bases). This CDR3 is built from 13 residues. In germline, CDR1 is SQVTM, CDR2 ANQGSEA. Trimming cost V 8 bases and J 3 bases, with 16 bases left between them. This CDR3 is CSTIGGTKETQYF. As DNA, the CDR3 is TGCAGCACCATTGGCGGGACGAAAGAGACCCAGTACTTC.

The chain carries TRBV19 and TRBJ2-5; 14 nucleotides align to TRBD2. The ends lost 9 bases at V and 4 bases at J; junction bases unmatched: 7. The germline gives CDR1 LNHDA, CDR2 SQIVND (reference sequence). There are 15 residues in the CDR3. The CDR3, as DNA: TGTGCCAGCCGACTAGCGGGGGGGCCAGGAGAGACCCAGTACTTC. Protein product: CASRLAGGPGETQYF.

This clonotype was found a few times. This sequence joins TRBV28 and TRBJ2-7; a possible D gene is TRBD2 (6 bases). V was trimmed by 3 bases and J by 8 bases, leaving 20 bases between them. The CDR3 contains 15 residues. The germline V gene encodes CDR1 MDHEN and CDR2 SYDVKM. The CDR3 sequence: CASSFLAGQTPKQYF. The CDR3 DNA is TGTGCCAGCAGTTTCCTTGCGGGGCAGACCCCCAAGCAGTACTTC.

Sample share makes this clonotype medium-sized. V is TRBV7-9 and J is TRBJ2-1; possible D gene TRBD2, 6 bases. Germline-derived CDR1 and CDR2 are SEHNR and FQNEAQ (reference sequence). The CDR3 is 17 residues long. Deletions cut 5 bases from V and 2 bases from J, with 19 bases between. The CDR3 loop is CASSPTFGSGPYNEQFF. In DNA, the CDR3 is TGTGCCAGCAGCCCGACCTTCGGGAGTGGCCCCTACAATGAGCAGTTCTTC.

V and J are TRBV5-6 and TRBJ2-5, with D hard to call. The CDR3 sequence is 15 residues long. The germline V gene has CDR1 SGHDT and CDR2 YYEEEE. Trimming removed 0 bases from V and 5 bases from J, with 14 bases in between. CDR3 bases: TGTGCCAGCAGCTTGGGAGGTAGAGTGGGGGAGACCCAGTACTTC. The encoded protein is CASSLGGRVGETQYF.

This clonotype is labeled medium-sized. V usage is TRBV29-1 and J usage is TRBJ2-5; D could derive from TRBD1 or TRBD2 (5 bases each). Germline CDR1 SQVTM, CDR2 ANQGSEA. The CDR3 totals 12 residues. The V gene lost 2 bases and the J gene lost 4 bases, with 8 bases spanning the gap. Here the CDR3 DNA reads TGCAGCGTTGAACTCGGGGCAGAGACCCAGTACTTC. Protein product: CSVELGAETQYF.

This clonotype is termed medium-sized. The V and J genes are TRBV29-1 and TRBJ1-4, with unresolved D. V was cut by 6 bases and J by 5 bases, with 13 bases left in between. Germline CDR1 SQVTM, CDR2 ANQGSEA. The CDR3 is 13 residues long. The CDR3 sequence is CSVARSQNEKLFF. The DNA for the CDR3 is TGCAGCGTGGCCAGGTCCCAAAATGAAAAACTGTTTTTT.

The chain joins TRBV20-1 to TRBJ2-3; D unresolved. This CDR3 is 9 amino acids long. Trimming cost V 7 bases and J 7 bases, with 6 bases left between them. Germline V CDR1 and CDR2: DFQATT, SNEGSKA (reference sequence). The CDR3 DNA reads as TGCAGTGGCCCCAATACGCAGTATTTT. This translates into CSGPNTQYF.

As for this clonotype: This could be a read error, since a much larger clone is one nucleotide away. The CDR3 is CASSPGLAGDEQYV. The CDR3 nucleotides read TGTGCCAGCAGCCCGGGACTAGCGGGAGACGAGCAGTACGTC. The V call is TRBV6-1, the J call TRBJ2-7; 14 nucleotides align to TRBD2. There are 14 residues in the CDR3. Per germline, CDR1 MNHNS and CDR2 SASEGT. V gave up 6 bases and J gave up 5 bases; unmatched junction bases: 3.

This clonotype has more than one count but fewer than ten. V gene TRBV10-2 combines with J gene TRBJ2-7; 8 nucleotides match TRBD1. Germline lookup yields CDR1 WSHSY and CDR2 SAAADI. CDR3 length: 16 residues. Trimming cost V 0 bases and J 1 base; bases outside gene matches: 5. Written as DNA, the CDR3 is TGCGCCAGCAGTGAGTCCTTGGACAGGGTGTCCTACGAGCAGTACGTC. Translated, it gives CASSESLDRVSYEQYV.

V is TRBV20-1 and J is TRBJ2-7; possible D gene TRBD1, 6 bases. There are 15 residues in the CDR3. V gave up 1 base and J gave up 0 bases, with 13 bases separating them. CDR1 DFQATT and CDR2 SNEGSKA come from the germline V gene (reference sequence). The CDR3 DNA reads as TGCAGTGCTAGAGGCCCCCGGGACAACTCCTACGAGCAGTACTTC. It yields the protein CSARGPRDNSYEQYF.

By share, this clonotype counts as medium-sized (0.01 to 0.1%). The chain links TRBV15 to TRBJ2-1; 9 nucleotides agree with TRBD2. This CDR3 is built from 13 residues. Germline lookup yields CDR1 LNHNV and CDR2 YYDKDF (reference sequence). Trimming removed 5 bases from V and 8 bases from J; junction bases left unmatched: 4. The CDR3: CATSVGLAYEQFF. In DNA form, the CDR3 reads TGTGCCACCAGCGTTGGACTAGCGTATGAGCAGTTCTTC.

This chain uses TRBV7-9 with TRBJ2-2, with D maybe TRBD2 (6 bases). V was shortened by 4 bases and J by 2 bases, with 11 bases between the two germline ends. CDR1 is SEHNR and CDR2 is FQNEAQ in the germline V gene (reference sequence). The CDR3 is 15 amino acids. CDR3 protein: CASSSQTRNTGELFF. CDR3 nucleotides: TGTGCCAGCAGCTCTCAGACTAGAAACACCGGGGAGCTGTTTTTT. Full variable domain (outside the CDR3, taken from reference TRBV7-9 and TRBJ2-2): DTGVSQNPRHKITKRGQNVTFRCDPISEHNRLYWYRQTLGQGPEFLTYFQNEAQLEKSRLLSDRFSAERPKGSFSTLEIQRTEQGDSAMYLCASSSQTRNTGELFFGEGSRLTVL.

This clonotype rates as medium-sized. This rearrangement joins TRBV5-5 to TRBJ2-7; the match to TRBD1 covers 8 bases. The germline CDR1 and CDR2 sequences are SGHKS and YYEKEE (reference sequence). The CDR3 consists of 14 residues. V trimming: 0 bases; J trimming: 5 bases; junction bases outside the gene matches: 4. CDR3 loop: CASSLGQGLDEQYV. CDR3 bases: TGTGCCAGCAGCTTGGGACAGGGGCTGGACGAGCAGTACGTC.

This clonotype rates as medium-sized. The J gene is TRBJ2-3, the V gene TRBV11-2; 12 positions agree with TRBD2. The J segment lost 1 base and the V segment lost 7 bases, leaving 6 bases of the junction unmatched. The length of the CDR3 is 16 residues. Germline V lookup: CDR1 SGHAT, CDR2 FQNNGV. DNA of the CDR3: TGTGCCAGCACCCTGGGACTAGCGGGTCGCACAGATACGCAGTATTTT. Protein sequence: CASTLGLAGRTDTQYF.

This clonotype is categorized as medium-sized. The gene calls are TRBV13 and TRBJ1-3; D gene ambiguous. The CDR3 totals 14 residues. Germline V CDR1 and CDR2: PRHDT, FYEKMQ (reference sequence). Between the trimmed V and J ends, which lost 0 bases and 8 bases, there was a span of 11 bases. CDR3 in amino acids: CASSLGGRRHTIYF. The CDR3 region has the DNA TGTGCCAGCAGCTTAGGAGGACGACGGCACACCATATATTTT.

This clonotype ranks as medium-sized. This chain joins TRBV27 and TRBJ1-6; no firm D call. Germline V gene lookup returns CDR1 MNHEY and CDR2 SMNVEV (reference sequence). CDR3 size: 14 residues. Trimming left V 5 bases short and J 8 bases short, with 13 bases between. The CDR3 here is CASSPGEGHSPLHF. CDR3 nucleotides: TGTGCCAGCAGTCCCGGGGAGGGCCATTCACCCCTCCACTTT.

This clonotype is labeled as medium-sized. This chain joins TRBV13 and TRBJ2-1, with D maybe TRBD2 (6 bases). V lost 5 bases and J 6 bases, leaving 11 bases between the germline ends. This CDR3 has 13 residues. Germline CDR1 and CDR2: PRHDT and FYEKMQ (reference sequence). The CDR3 here is CASSPPAGNEQFF. CDR3 nucleotides: TGTGCCAGCAGCCCCCCAGCGGGCAATGAGCAGTTCTTC.

This clonotype rates as medium-sized (0.01 to 0.1%). The chain has TRBV5-5 and TRBJ2-2; D unclear. Germline CDR1 reads SGHKS; CDR2 reads YYEKEE (reference sequence). The CDR3 is 14 residues long. Trimming shortened V by 5 bases and J by 2 bases, and 10 bases separated the two germline ends. CDR3 nucleotide sequence: TGTGCCAGCAGTTTAACTCGAAACACCGGGGAGCTGTTTTTT. Protein sequence: CASSLTRNTGELFF. Full variable domain (rest looked up from reference TRBV5-5 and TRBJ2-2): DAGVTQSPTHLIKTRGQQVTLRCSPISGHKSVSWYQQVLGQGPQFIFQYYEKEERGRGNFPDRFSARQFPNYSSELNVNALLLGDSALYLCASSLTRNTGELFFGEGSRLTVL.

In this sample, this clonotype is medium-sized (0.01 to 0.1%). V and J are TRBV18 and TRBJ1-3, with a tentative D call TRBD1 (5 bases). There are 13 residues in the CDR3. V was trimmed by 11 bases and J by 4 bases, leaving 15 bases between them. Germline assignment: CDR1 KGHSH and CDR2 LQKENI. In nucleotides, the CDR3 is TGTGCCGCTACGGCGGGACCCGGAAACACCATATATTTT. Translation gives CAATAGPGNTIYF.

This clonotype is a singleton in its sample. This sequence joins TRBV6-5 and TRBJ1-2; TRBD1 might be the D (5 bases). Germline CDR1 MNHEY, CDR2 SVGAGI. The germline V and J ends were trimmed by 3 bases and 8 bases, with 19 bases remaining between them. CDR3 length: 15 residues. The CDR3 DNA reads TGTGCCAGCAGTTATAGGGCTAGCGGGGACGGCGGCTACACCTTC. This encodes CASSYRASGDGGYTF.

The gene calls are TRBV19 and TRBJ2-1; 10 nucleotides agree with TRBD1. The CDR3 length is 18 residues. Germline V lookup: CDR1 LNHDA, CDR2 SQIVND (reference sequence). Trimming cost V 5 bases and J 0 bases; bases outside gene matches: 10. The CDR3 DNA reads TGTGCCAGTAGTGACTCCGGGACAGGGGTGAGCTCCTACAATGAGCAGTTCTTC. It yields the protein CASSDSGTGVSSYNEQFF.

This clonotype was seen a handful of times. V usage is TRBV7-9 and J usage is TRBJ2-5, with D perhaps matching TRBD2 (5 bases). Germline assignment: CDR1 SEHNR and CDR2 FQNEAQ (reference sequence). The V gene lost 2 bases and the J gene lost 5 bases, with 15 bases spanning the gap. The CDR3 has 15 amino acids. CDR3 amino acids: CASSLTRAGKETQYF. CDR3 bases: TGTGCCAGCAGCTTAACCCGGGCCGGGAAGGAGACCCAGTACTTC.

This clonotype was found a few times. The chain joins TRBV5-1 to TRBJ2-1; tentative D call: TRBD2 (6 bases). Germline CDR1 and CDR2: SGHRS and YFSETQ. Between the trimmed V and J ends, which lost 0 bases and 12 bases, there was a span of 13 bases. This CDR3 has 13 residues. CDR3 loop: CASSLDRESWQFF. The CDR3, as DNA: TGCGCCAGCAGCTTGGACCGGGAGAGTTGGCAGTTCTTC.

About this clonotype: A clone one base away is much larger, so this may be a read error. The gene calls are TRBV18 and TRBJ2-3; D is unclear. This CDR3 is 13 amino acids long. Germline CDR1 is KGHSH and CDR2 is LQKENI. The chain's CDR3 is CSSSSWSTDTQYF. CDR3 nucleotide sequence: TGTTCCAGCTCCTCATGGAGCACAGATACGCAGTATTTT.

CDR3 region: CASSPGTSGTLWDETQYF. Written as DNA, the CDR3 is TGTGCCAGCAGCCCCGGGACTAGCGGGACTCTGTGGGACGAGACCCAGTACTTC. The chain employs TRBV11-3 and TRBJ2-5; 13 bases are a match to TRBD2. The CDR3 runs to 18 residues. Unmatched junction bases numbered 14, after V lost 5 bases and J lost 5 bases. The V gene's germline CDR1 is SGHNT and CDR2 YENEEA.

As concerns this clonotype: A read error may produce the germline difference seen at one junction end. The rearrangement links TRBV10-3 to TRBJ2-1; no definite D call. CDR3 size: 15 residues. Germline V lookup: CDR1 ENHRY, CDR2 SYGVKD. As DNA, the CDR3 is TGTGCCATCAGTGAGTCTTGGTTTCGAACATCTGAGGAGTTCTTC. It translates to CAISESWFRTSEEFF.